This entry lists 11 T cell receptor beta chains sequenced from one sample in a study of T cells in tuberculosis. Thawed, overnight-rested PBMC were stained with GMM-loaded CD1B tetramer, viability dye and anti-CD3, then sorted. The lipid loaded on the CD1B tetramers was C32 glucose monomycolate from Rhodococcus equi. The assay was immunoSEQ multiplex PCR, and TCRdb's table has in-frame clones only and misses some. The sample has about 58,000 clones; roughly 86% are singletons. Input material: CD1b-GMM tetramer-negative cells sorted from PBMCs. The receptors originated from an adult woman with latent tuberculosis.

The chain recombines TRBV15 with TRBJ2-3; 10 nucleotides agree with TRBD2. CDR1 is LNHNV, CDR2 YYDKDF, per germline (reference sequence). The CDR3 is 15 residues long. V dropped 8 bases and J dropped 2; count of bases not matched to a gene: 7. In DNA form, the CDR3 reads TGTGCCACCGGAACCGGGACTAGCGACACAGATACGCAGTATTTT. It encodes CATGTGTSDTDTQYF.

The chain couples TRBV9 to TRBJ1-1; D call uncertain. CDR1 and CDR2 from the germline V gene are SGDLS and YYNGEE. V was trimmed by 0 bases and J by 5 bases, leaving 11 bases between them. The CDR3 has 14 amino acids. CDR3 protein: CASSVDWVGTEAFF. CDR3 sequence (DNA): TGTGCCAGCAGCGTAGATTGGGTCGGGACTGAAGCTTTCTTT.

The genes are TRBV18 and TRBJ2-4, with 7 bases that match TRBD1. Losses at the gene ends were 1 base for V and 0 bases for J; bases not matched to a gene: 3. The CDR3 is 16 amino acids. Germline assignment: CDR1 KGHSH and CDR2 LQKENI. CDR3 sequence (DNA): TGTGCCAGCTCACCACAGGGACAGTTAGCCAAAAACATTCAGTACTTC. Protein product: CASSPQGQLAKNIQYF.

The chain is built from TRBV30 and TRBJ2-1, with 13 bases fitting TRBD2. The CDR3 is 16 amino acids. CDR1 GTSNPN and CDR2 SVGIG come from the germline V gene (reference sequence). V shed 3 bases and J 1 base; nucleotides not matched to a gene: 3. CDR3 amino acids: CAWRTTSGGSYNEQFF. CDR3 nucleotides: TGTGCCTGGAGGACGACTAGCGGGGGGTCCTACAATGAGCAGTTCTTC.

This clone was seen just once. This rearrangement joins TRBV5-1 to TRBJ2-6; tentative D call: TRBD2 (6 bases). The CDR3 runs to 15 residues. With 0 bases removed from V and 2 bases from J, the gap between germline ends came to 6 bases. CDR1 is SGHRS and CDR2 is YFSETQ in the germline V gene. DNA for the CDR3: TGCGCCAGCAGCTTGGGCGGGACTGGGGCCAACGTCCTGACTTTC. This sequence encodes CASSLGGTGANVLTF.

The chain uses TRBV6-4 and TRBJ1-2; the match to TRBD1 covers 8 bases. Germline lookup yields CDR1 MRHNA and CDR2 SNTAGT. This CDR3 spans 14 amino acids. The V gene end was trimmed by 0 bases and the J gene end by 8 bases; junction bases not matched to a gene: 5. CDR3 in DNA: TGTGCCAGCAGTGACTCCGGAACAGGGGGGGGCTACACCTTC. Its protein is CASSDSGTGGGYTF.

This clone was counted a single time. The chain recombines TRBV29-1 with TRBJ1-1, with 9 bases matching TRBD1. Trimming removed 3 bases from V and 4 bases from J; junction bases left unmatched: 6. Germline V gives CDR1 SQVTM, CDR2 ANQGSEA. This CDR3 is built from 14 residues. The CDR3 loop reads CSVDRLGQGTEAFF. CDR3 coding DNA: TGCAGCGTTGATAGGTTGGGACAGGGCACTGAAGCTTTCTTT. Full variable domain (rest looked up from reference TRBV29-1 and TRBJ1-1): SAVISQKPSRDICQRGTSLTIQCQVDSQVTMMFWYRQQPGQSLTLIATANQGSEATYESGFVIDKFPISRPNLTFSTLTVSNMSPEDSSIYLCSVDRLGQGTEAFFGQGTRLTVV.

The rearrangement links TRBV5-1 to TRBJ2-1; 11 nucleotides match TRBD2. Germline trimming cut 2 bases from V and 8 bases from J; bases unmatched to any gene: 3. The germline V gene has CDR1 SGHRS and CDR2 YFSETQ. The CDR3 is made up of 14 amino acids. CDR3 in DNA: TGCGCCAGCAGCTTTCCTAGCGGGAGGTATGAGCAGTTCTTC. This sequence encodes CASSFPSGRYEQFF.

The V gene is TRBV5-1, the J gene TRBJ1-1; 8 bases align to TRBD1. There are 15 residues in the CDR3. Germline V gene sequence: CDR1 SGHRS, CDR2 YFSETQ. J lost 1 base, V lost 0 bases, and 2 bases had no gene match. The CDR3 here is CASSLGGQGNTEAFF. The CDR3 DNA reads as TGCGCCAGCAGCTTGGGCGGACAGGGGAACACTGAAGCTTTCTTT. Complete variable domain (other parts from reference TRBV5-1 and TRBJ1-1): KAGVTQTPRYLIKTRGQQVTLSCSPISGHRSVSWYQQTPGQGLQFLFEYFSETQRNKGNFPGRFSGRQFSNSRSEMNVSTLELGDSALYLCASSLGGQGNTEAFFGQGTRLTVV.

A word on this clone: At one end the junction does not follow the germline gene, possibly because of a read error. This rearrangement joins TRBV7-7 to TRBJ2-7, with a weak D call TRBD1 (6 bases). The CDR3 loop spans 13 amino acids. Germline CDR1 reads SSHAT; CDR2 reads FNYEAQ (reference sequence). CDR3 region: CASSLNRDYEQYF. CDR3 bases: TGTGCTAGCAGCTTAAACAGGGACTACGAGCAGTACTTC. Supplemented by reference TRBV7-7 and TRBJ2-7, the full variable domain reads GAGVSQSPRYKVTKRGQDVTLRCDPISSHATLYWYQQALGQGPEFLTYFNYEAQPDKSGLPSDRFSAERPEGSISTLTIQRTEQRDSAMYRCASSLNRDYEQYFGPGTRLTVT.

The rearrangement links TRBV6-5 to TRBJ2-1; TRBD2 might be the D (6 bases). Deletions cut 10 bases from V and 5 bases from J, with 15 bases between. Germline lookup yields CDR1 MNHEY and CDR2 SVGAGI. The length of the CDR3 is 13 residues. The CDR3 is CATGTRRNNEQFF. CDR3 DNA: TGTGCCACCGGGACTCGGCGGAACAATGAGCAGTTCTTC.